This TCR beta chain was obtained from a study of CD4 T cells in relation to SARS-CoV-2 and coronaviruses listed by TCRdb under 2021. For the study in its entirety: The ViraFEST assay cultured PBMCs with antigen for 10 days, then sequenced TCR beta CDR3s to find antigen-specific clonal expansions. An HIV-1 Nef peptide pool or a no-peptide culture served as the negative reference condition. Patient-derived lymphoblastoid cell lines were used to map the HLA restriction of shared crossreactive spike epitopes. At the level of individual TCR clonotypes, the study measured memory CD4+ T cell crossreactivity between SARS-CoV-2 spike protein and common cold coronavirus spike proteins. The Adaptive Biotechnologies TCR-sequencing kit was used for samples from a few pre-COVID donors and for the naive versus memory experiments, whereas the other data were Illumina-based. For other donors in the study, expansion assays were sequenced with a different, Illumina-based TCR-beta assay. Beyond this particular receptor, the publication reports: The study was constrained by small numbers of patients and of tested TCRs. Pre-pandemic and post-infection samples were not both contributed by any donor, so tracing of the source of pre-existing responses was limited. Roughly 65% of donors had memory CD4+ clonotypes that crossrecognized SARS-CoV-2 and at least one common cold coronavirus spike. Since the crossreactivity analysis centred on spike protein, crossreactivity against other viral proteins was not assessed. Crossreactive clones showed significantly weaker SARS-CoV-2-driven expansion than monoreactive clones, consistent with antigenic imprinting.

CD4+ T cells from unexposed donors were collected before the COVID-19 pandemic (2011-2018). After roughly 11 days of culture, CD4+ T cells were isolated with the EasySep CD4+ T cell isolation kit. Unexposed donor CD4+ T cells were tested for reactivity to SARS-CoV-2 S and N and four common cold coronavirus spike pools, as cell number allowed. Each well held millions of PBMCs cultured in IMDM containing roughly 5.2% human AB serum and roughly 10 IU/ml IL-2. Half of the culture medium was replaced with fresh IL-2-containing medium on days 3 and 7. Each peptide culture condition was generally run in triplicate replicate wells. The leukapheresis product for the unexposed donors was obtained through commercial purchase. Ficoll-Paque PLUS gradient centrifugation was used to isolate PBMCs from leukapheresis product or whole blood. PBMCs were either cryopreserved at -140 degrees C or used fresh in the expansion assay. The QIAamp Micro DNA Kit was used to extract genomic DNA from the CD4+ T cells.

Library preparation used the immunoSEQ multiplex PCR assay. Per the source publication's procedure: Preprocessing removed nonproductive sequences and CDR3s not starting with C, not ending with F or W, or shorter than 7 amino acids. The MANAFEST web app identified antigen-specific clonotypes based on expansion compared with the reference and other culture wells. To be counted as positive, a clone had to show significant expansion compared with the reference culture, at an FDR below 0.05, in 2 of 3 replicate wells. To be called positive, a clone also had to show significant expansion compared with every other tandem well and an odds ratio greater than 5. CDR3 homology was measured as pairwise Levenshtein distance, computed with the stringdist R package after trimming three terminal residues from each end. In its TCRdb copy, this immuneACCESS table keeps in-frame sequences only and misses some clones. Where compared with another copy, unresolved V genes explain less than half of these, and the others have no known cause. The DNA was the basis for D and trimming; V, J and clone size are from that table. The sample profile shows approximately 25,000 clones; about 70% of them were found once. More than 14% of the sample rests with the top ten.

The germline V gene encodes CDR1 SGHNT and CDR2 YENEEA. Trimming at the junction amounts to 1 base on V and 3 bases on J, and the germline ends lie 7 bases apart. The CDR3 measures 13 amino acids from cysteine to phenylalanine. Left in the record is the CDR3 DNA by itself, 39 bases read in frame from the first base. Notes on this clone: This receptor's antigen is unknown. No quality values exist for individual bases; no much larger clone is one base distant.

The chain is made from TRBV11-3 and TRBJ2-7; TRBD1 might be the D gene, on 5 matching bases. Sequencing used CD4+ T cells from PBMCs, cultured in vitro. The clonotype originates from a human donor in good health. This receptor carries the CDR3 CASSLGGSYEQYF. The nucleotides are TGTGCCAGCAGCTTAGGGGGCAGCTACGAGCAGTACTTC.